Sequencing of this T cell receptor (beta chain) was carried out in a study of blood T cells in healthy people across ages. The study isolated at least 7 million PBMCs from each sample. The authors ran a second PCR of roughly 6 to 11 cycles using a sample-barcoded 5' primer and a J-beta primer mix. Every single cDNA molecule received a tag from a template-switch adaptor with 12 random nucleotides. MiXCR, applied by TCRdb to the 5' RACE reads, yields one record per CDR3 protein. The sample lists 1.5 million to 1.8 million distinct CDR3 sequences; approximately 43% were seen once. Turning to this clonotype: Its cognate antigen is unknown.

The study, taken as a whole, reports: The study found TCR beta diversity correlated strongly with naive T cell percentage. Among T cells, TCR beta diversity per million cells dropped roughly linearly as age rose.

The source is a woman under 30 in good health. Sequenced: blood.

CDR3 nucleotide sequence: TGCGCCAGCAGCCAAGGACCGACCTCCTACGAGCAGTACTTC. Encoded protein: CASSQGPTSYEQYF. The V call is TRBV4-3, the J call TRBJ2-7; D unresolved. Germline V gene data show CDR1 as LGHNA and CDR2 as YSLEER. This CDR3 spans 14 amino acids. Trimming removed 1 base at V and 0 bases at J, with 7 bases between.